The 28 T cell receptor beta chains in this list originate from one sample, sequenced in a study of shared clonotypes between healthy human individuals (dated by TCRdb to about 2020). To prepare the library, the immunoSEQ multiplex PCR assay was applied. What TCRdb holds here is the immuneACCESS table cut down to in-frame rearrangements. Part of the clones is not present; checked against another copy, under half of the missing clones reflect an unresolved V gene, and the others are unexplained. The sample table contains around 510,000 clones; only one count was recorded for roughly 95% of them. The top ten clones comprise approximately 0.06% of the sample. The sequencing input was naive CD4+ T cells sorted from blood. The cell subset or site label, as the study defines it: CD45RA+ positively selected. The receptor source for this set is a woman in her thirties in good health.

The chain uses TRBV2 and TRBJ2-7; D ambiguous. CDR1 SNHLY and CDR2 FYNNEI come from the germline V gene. The ends were cut back, 3 bases at V and 5 bases at J, with 14 bases in the middle. This CDR3 spans 14 amino acids. DNA of the CDR3: TGTGCCAGCAGTGAGAGCCGGGTTCTCCACGAGCAGTACTTC. As protein: CASSESRVLHEQYF.

The V gene is TRBV6-1, the J gene TRBJ2-7; weak D call: TRBD1 (5 bases). The CDR3 has 14 residues. Trimming cost V 7 bases and J 2 bases, with 15 bases left between them. CDR1 MNHNS and CDR2 SASEGT come from the germline V gene. The CDR3: CASILGQPPYEQYF. Written as DNA, the CDR3 is TGTGCCAGCATCCTGGGGCAACCCCCCTACGAGCAGTACTTC.

The gene calls are TRBV19 and TRBJ1-5; 11 bases agree with TRBD1. The CDR3 totals 13 residues. Germline V gives CDR1 LNHDA, CDR2 SQIVND (reference sequence). The V gene end was trimmed by 10 bases and the J gene end by 9 bases; junction bases not matched to a gene: 8. CDR3 bases: TGTGCCACGGGGGGGACAGGGGGTTGGCCCCAGCATTTT. This encodes CATGGTGGWPQHF.

The chain is built from TRBV5-1 and TRBJ2-3; D is possibly TRBD1 (6 bases). Germline CDR1 and CDR2: SGHRS and YFSETQ. The CDR3 sequence is 12 residues long. The ends were cut back, 7 bases at V and 2 bases at J, with 8 bases in the middle. For the CDR3, the DNA is TGCGCCAGCGGGACACCCACAGATACGCAGTATTTT. Encoded protein: CASGTPTDTQYF. Filled out from reference TRBV5-1 and TRBJ2-3, the complete variable domain reads KAGVTQTPRYLIKTRGQQVTLSCSPISGHRSVSWYQQTPGQGLQFLFEYFSETQRNKGNFPGRFSGRQFSNSRSEMNVSTLELGDSALYLCASGTPTDTQYFGPGTRLTVL.

V usage is TRBV19 and J usage is TRBJ1-5; D is uncertain. V was pared by 10 bases and J by 8 bases, with 21 bases between. This CDR3 comprises 14 residues. Germline V gives CDR1 LNHDA, CDR2 SQIVND (reference sequence). The CDR3 DNA reads TGTGCCACCGCTGAGTTATTCCGCCTCGAGCCCCAGCATTTT. It is translated as CATAELFRLEPQHF.

The gene calls are TRBV4-2 and TRBJ2-3; 12 nucleotides agree with TRBD2. This CDR3 comprises 16 residues. Trimming removed 5 bases from V and 3 bases from J; junction bases left unmatched: 6. The germline gives CDR1 LGHNA, CDR2 YNFKEQ. Here the CDR3 reads CASSERLAGETDTQYF. The CDR3 nucleotides read TGTGCCAGCAGCGAGAGACTAGCGGGAGAGACAGATACGCAGTATTTT.

CDR3 bases: TGTGCCAGCAGCTTTACGGGACAGGGGCAAGGAAGGACTGAAGCTTTCTTT. Protein product: CASSFTGQGQGRTEAFF. This chain links TRBV11-2 with TRBJ1-1; TRBD1 matches at 10 bases. Germline assignment: CDR1 SGHAT and CDR2 FQNNGV. V lost 3 bases, J lost 5 bases, and 12 bases stayed unmatched. The length of the CDR3 is 17 residues.

This clone was detected only a few times. The V and J genes are TRBV19 and TRBJ1-5; 7 positions agree with TRBD1. The V gene's germline CDR1 is LNHDA and CDR2 SQIVND (reference sequence). The CDR3 is made up of 15 amino acids. V lost 7 bases, J lost 0 bases, and 6 bases stayed unmatched. CDR3 residues: CASISTGTSNQPQHF. The CDR3 DNA follows: TGTGCCAGTATCTCGACAGGGACTAGCAATCAGCCCCAGCATTTT. The entire variable domain, with the rest obtained from reference TRBV19 and TRBJ1-5, is as follows: DGGITQSPKYLFRKEGQNVTLSCEQNLNHDAMYWYRQDPGQGLRLIYYSQIVNDFQKGDIAEGYSVSREKKESFPLTVTSAQKNPTAFYLCASISTGTSNQPQHFGDGTRLSIL.

This rearrangement joins TRBV5-1 to TRBJ2-3; 9 bases align to TRBD1. This CDR3 is built from 14 residues. V dropped 3 bases and J dropped 5; count of bases not matched to a gene: 4. Germline values: CDR1 SGHRS, CDR2 YFSETQ. CDR3 loop: CASSWDRAGDTQYF. In DNA form, the CDR3 reads TGCGCCAGCAGCTGGGACAGGGCTGGAGATACGCAGTATTTT.

Regarding this clone: At the DNA level, this CDR3 is encoded by other sequences in the same sample as well. The V and J genes are TRBV5-1 and TRBJ2-7, with unresolved D. The CDR3 has 14 amino acids. Germline V gene data show CDR1 as SGHRS and CDR2 as YFSETQ. Trimming removed 0 bases from V and 0 bases from J, with 7 bases in between. CDR3 nucleotide sequence: TGCGCCAGCAGCTTGGGGGTTAGCTCCTACGAGCAGTACTTC. Protein product: CASSLGVSSYEQYF.

CDR3 loop: CASSWTKEEQYF. The CDR3 DNA reads TGTGCCAGCAGTTGGACTAAAGAGGAGCAGTACTTC. This chain uses TRBV28 with TRBJ2-7; D possibly corresponds to TRBD2 (6 bases). The length of the CDR3 is 12 residues. Germline CDR1 is MDHEN and CDR2 is SYDVKM. The V end was cut by 4 bases, the J end by 7 bases, with 11 bases between.

The chain employs TRBV5-1 and TRBJ2-7, with TRBD2 matching over 7 bases. The CDR3 runs 13 residues. CDR1 SGHRS and CDR2 YFSETQ come from the germline V gene. V lost 4 bases to trimming and J lost 0 bases; unmatched junction nucleotides: 1. The CDR3: CASSRDYSYEQYF. CDR3 sequence (DNA): TGCGCCAGCAGCCGGGACTACTCCTACGAGCAGTACTTC.

V gene TRBV28 combines with J gene TRBJ1-2; 7 positions agree with TRBD1. CDR3 size: 12 residues. Germline CDR1 reads MDHEN; CDR2 reads SYDVKM. V dropped 6 bases and J dropped 11; count of bases not matched to a gene: 9. CDR3 DNA sequence: TGTGCCAGCAGAAACAGGGGCTTTGGGTACACCTTC. Protein product: CASRNRGFGYTF.

The chain joins TRBV19 to TRBJ1-5; no firm D call. V lost 5 bases and J 1 base, leaving 15 bases between the germline ends. The CDR3 consists of 16 residues. Germline CDR1 LNHDA, CDR2 SQIVND (reference sequence). CDR3 in amino acids: CASSPWGSGSNQPQHF. The CDR3 nucleotides are TGTGCCAGTAGTCCATGGGGAAGCGGGAGCAATCAGCCCCAGCATTTT. The full variable domain, its missing parts supplied by reference TRBV19 and TRBJ1-5, is DGGITQSPKYLFRKEGQNVTLSCEQNLNHDAMYWYRQDPGQGLRLIYYSQIVNDFQKGDIAEGYSVSREKKESFPLTVTSAQKNPTAFYLCASSPWGSGSNQPQHFGDGTRLSIL.

The chain uses TRBV4-2 and TRBJ2-5; D assignment may be TRBD1 or TRBD2 (6 bases each). Germline assignment: CDR1 LGHNA and CDR2 YNFKEQ. This CDR3 spans 14 amino acids. V was trimmed by 2 bases and J by 2 bases, leaving 9 bases between them. The DNA of the CDR3 is TGTGCCAGCAGCCAAACAGGGACTCAAGAGACCCAGTACTTC. Encoded protein: CASSQTGTQETQYF.

The rearrangement uses TRBV5-1 and TRBJ2-7; no clear D. Germline V gene data show CDR1 as SGHRS and CDR2 as YFSETQ. With 3 bases removed from V and 3 bases from J, the gap between germline ends came to 16 bases. The CDR3 covers 15 residues. The CDR3 DNA is TGCGCCAGCAGCTCCCGAGGAGACCAGAACTACGAGCAGTACTTC. Protein: CASSSRGDQNYEQYF.

The chain employs TRBV6-1 and TRBJ2-3, with D tentatively TRBD2 (6 bases). The CDR3 extends over 15 amino acids. Between the trimmed V and J ends, which lost 6 bases and 0 bases, there was a span of 13 bases. Germline assignment: CDR1 MNHNS and CDR2 SASEGT. The CDR3 DNA is TGTGCCAGCAGACTACATGGGACTAGCACAGATACGCAGTATTTT. It is translated as CASRLHGTSTDTQYF.

The chain couples TRBV2 to TRBJ2-3, with TRBD2 as a possible D gene (6 bases). The CDR3 spans 16 residues. With 4 bases removed from V and 2 bases from J, the gap between germline ends came to 16 bases. Germline V gene lookup returns CDR1 SNHLY and CDR2 FYNNEI. The DNA for the CDR3 is TGTGCCAGCAGTGGCTGGGAGACTAGAACCACAGATACGCAGTATTTT. Amino acid sequence: CASSGWETRTTDTQYF.

V usage is TRBV30 and J usage is TRBJ2-7; D not certain. CDR1 is GTSNPN and CDR2 is SVGIG in the germline V gene (reference sequence). The CDR3 has 12 residues. V lost 3 bases to trimming and J lost 4 bases, with 10 bases between them. The CDR3 sequence: CAWSPTEYEQYF. CDR3 DNA sequence: TGTGCCTGGAGCCCGACTGAGTACGAGCAGTACTTC.

The genes are TRBV2 and TRBJ1-4; TRBD1 is a possible D gene (5 bases). V shed 7 bases and J shed 5 bases, with 14 bases lying between them. CDR3 length equals 14 residues. The germline V gene has CDR1 SNHLY and CDR2 FYNNEI. The CDR3 nucleotides read TGTGCCAGCATGGCAGGGCCGGAAAATGAAAAACTGTTTTTT. Amino acids: CASMAGPENEKLFF.

The chain employs TRBV19 and TRBJ2-7, with TRBD2 matching over 13 bases. The ends lost 5 bases at V and 2 bases at J; junction bases unmatched: 3. The CDR3 consists of 15 residues. Germline V gene data show CDR1 as LNHDA and CDR2 as SQIVND (reference sequence). CDR3 DNA sequence: TGTGCCAGTAGTGAACTAGCGGGAGGGCCCTACGAGCAGTACTTC. Translated, it gives CASSELAGGPYEQYF.

This clone was counted a single time. V usage is TRBV18 and J usage is TRBJ2-5, with 7 bases that match TRBD2. CDR3 size: 17 residues. The ends lost 1 base at V and 5 bases at J; junction bases unmatched: 13. Germline V gene data show CDR1 as KGHSH and CDR2 as LQKENI. CDR3 sequence: CASSPRSGPDLWETQYF. CDR3 coding DNA: TGTGCCAGCTCACCACGTAGCGGGCCCGATTTGTGGGAGACCCAGTACTTC.

V gene TRBV30 combines with J gene TRBJ2-3; unclear D gene. The V and J ends lost 8 bases and 4 bases respectively, with 10 bases between them. The length of the CDR3 is 11 residues. The germline V gene encodes CDR1 GTSNPN and CDR2 SVGIG (reference sequence). The CDR3 here is CAGQVADTQYF. CDR3 nucleotide sequence: TGTGCCGGCCAGGTGGCAGATACGCAGTATTTT.

V is TRBV28 and J is TRBJ2-7; perhaps TRBD2 as D (5 bases). There are 14 residues in the CDR3. Trimming left V 3 bases short and J 7 bases short, with 16 bases between. Germline V CDR1 and CDR2: MDHEN, SYDVKM. The CDR3 nucleotides are TGTGCCAGCAGTTTCGGGGTCCTGGGTGGTGAGCAGTACTTC. Translation: CASSFGVLGGEQYF.

This clone was detected only once. V and J are TRBV28 and TRBJ2-1; 10 bases fit TRBD2. The trim removed 9 bases at V and 8 bases at J, leaving 13 bases unmatched. Germline V gives CDR1 MDHEN, CDR2 SYDVKM. The CDR3 covers 15 residues. Written as DNA, the CDR3 is TGTGCCAGTAACGGGGCTAGCGGGAGTGACGATGAGCAGTTCTTC. The encoded protein is CASNGASGSDDEQFF.

The V gene is TRBV7-2, the J gene TRBJ2-3; 9 bases are shared with TRBD2. Germline CDR1 and CDR2: SGHTA and FQGNSA. The CDR3 contains 16 residues. The junction had 10 bases not matched to a gene; V was cut back by 5 bases and J by 4 bases. This CDR3 is CASSRVISGSSDTQYF. In nucleotides, the CDR3 is TGTGCCAGCAGCCGAGTAATTAGCGGGAGTTCAGATACGCAGTATTTT.

A single count supports this clone. This chain joins TRBV28 and TRBJ1-2, with no clear D. V was clipped by 7 bases and J by 1 base, with 7 bases between them. The germline V gene encodes CDR1 MDHEN and CDR2 SYDVKM. The CDR3 loop spans 12 amino acids. The CDR3 protein is CASKRNNYGYTF. In DNA, the CDR3 is TGTGCCAGCAAGCGGAATAACTATGGCTACACCTTC.

This chain joins TRBV28 and TRBJ2-7; D may be TRBD1 (6 bases). The CDR3 contains 17 residues. The ends were cut back, 3 bases at V and 5 bases at J, with 23 bases in the middle. Germline V gives CDR1 MDHEN, CDR2 SYDVKM. CDR3 nucleotides: TGTGCCAGCAGTTTCGCCGCCGGGACAAGGGGTTCGGACGAGCAGTACTTC. Translating gives CASSFAAGTRGSDEQYF.